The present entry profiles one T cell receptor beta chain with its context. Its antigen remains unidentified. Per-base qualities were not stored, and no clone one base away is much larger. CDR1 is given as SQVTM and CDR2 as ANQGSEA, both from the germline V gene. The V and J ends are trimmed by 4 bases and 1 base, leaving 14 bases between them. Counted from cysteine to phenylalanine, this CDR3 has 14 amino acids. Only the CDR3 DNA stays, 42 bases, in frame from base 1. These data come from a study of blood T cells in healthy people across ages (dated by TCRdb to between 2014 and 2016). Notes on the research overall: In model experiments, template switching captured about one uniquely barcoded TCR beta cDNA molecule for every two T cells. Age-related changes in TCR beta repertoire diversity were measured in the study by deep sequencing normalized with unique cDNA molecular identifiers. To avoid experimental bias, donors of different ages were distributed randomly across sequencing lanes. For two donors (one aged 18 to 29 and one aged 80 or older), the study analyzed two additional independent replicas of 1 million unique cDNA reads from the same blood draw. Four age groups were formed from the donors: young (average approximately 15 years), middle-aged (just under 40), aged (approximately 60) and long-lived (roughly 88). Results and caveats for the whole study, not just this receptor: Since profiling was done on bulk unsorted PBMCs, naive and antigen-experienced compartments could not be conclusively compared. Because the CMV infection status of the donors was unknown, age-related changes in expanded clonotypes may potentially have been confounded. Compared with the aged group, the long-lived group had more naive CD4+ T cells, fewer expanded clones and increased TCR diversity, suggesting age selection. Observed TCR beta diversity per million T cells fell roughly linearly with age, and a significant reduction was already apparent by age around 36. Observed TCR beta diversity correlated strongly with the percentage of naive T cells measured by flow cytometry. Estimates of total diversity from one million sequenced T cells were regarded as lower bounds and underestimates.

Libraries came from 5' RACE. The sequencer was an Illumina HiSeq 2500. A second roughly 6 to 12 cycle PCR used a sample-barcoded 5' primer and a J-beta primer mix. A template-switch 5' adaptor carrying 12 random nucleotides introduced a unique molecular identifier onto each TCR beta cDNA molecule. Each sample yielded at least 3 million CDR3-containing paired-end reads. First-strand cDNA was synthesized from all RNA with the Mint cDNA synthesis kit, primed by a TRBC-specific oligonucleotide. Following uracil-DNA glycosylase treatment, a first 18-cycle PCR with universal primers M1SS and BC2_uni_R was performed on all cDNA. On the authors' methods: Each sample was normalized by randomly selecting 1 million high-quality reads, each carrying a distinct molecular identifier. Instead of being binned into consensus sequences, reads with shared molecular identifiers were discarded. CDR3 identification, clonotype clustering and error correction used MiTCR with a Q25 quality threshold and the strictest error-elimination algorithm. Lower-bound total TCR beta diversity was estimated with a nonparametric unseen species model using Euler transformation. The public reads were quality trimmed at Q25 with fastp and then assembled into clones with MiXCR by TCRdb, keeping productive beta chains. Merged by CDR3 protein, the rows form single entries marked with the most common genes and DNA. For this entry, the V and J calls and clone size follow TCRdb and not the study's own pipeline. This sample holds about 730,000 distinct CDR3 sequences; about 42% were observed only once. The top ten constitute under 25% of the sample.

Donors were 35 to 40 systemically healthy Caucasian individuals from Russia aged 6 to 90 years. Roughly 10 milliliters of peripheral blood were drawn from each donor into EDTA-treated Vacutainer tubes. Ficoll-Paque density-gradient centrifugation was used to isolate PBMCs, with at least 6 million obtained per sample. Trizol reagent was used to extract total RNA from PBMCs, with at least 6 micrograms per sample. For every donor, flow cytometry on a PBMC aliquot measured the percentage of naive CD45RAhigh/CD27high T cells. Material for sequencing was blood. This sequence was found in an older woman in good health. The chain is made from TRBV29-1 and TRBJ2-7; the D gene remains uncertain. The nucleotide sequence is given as TGCAGCGTTGTCTGGGTCTTGGGTTCCTACGAGCAGTACTTC. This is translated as CSVVWVLGSYEQYF.